The T cell receptor (beta chain) under discussion was sequenced for a study of cytomegalovirus exposure and HLA in healthy donors. Findings of the study overall: Analysis was performed later, and it showed HLA-associated TCR beta chains to be more clonally expanded than equally common others. Links to common viral pathogens appeared, in a later analysis, for several of the most significant clusters. The listing of roughly 160 TCR beta chains classed them as cytomegalovirus-associated. Most CMV-associated TCR beta chains appeared HLA-restricted in a later analysis.

This clone was observed a few times. Its antigen is unidentified. The PCR had 60 Vbeta and 13 Jbeta primers. Libraries were prepared by immunoSEQ multiplex PCR; TCRdb keeps only in-frame clonotypes and omits some of them. The table records roughly 97,000 clones, roughly 72% of them present only once. Germline V gene lookup returns CDR1 LNHNV and CDR2 YYDKDF (reference sequence). The CDR3 spans 19 residues. The V segment lost 0 bases and the J segment 1 base; nucleotides outside the gene matches: 3. The chain is built from TRBV15 and TRBJ2-1; 16 bases line up with TRBD2. Sequenced: PBMCs. This TCR was sampled from a woman aged 18-30 years in good health and CMV-seropositive. Written as DNA, the CDR3 is TGTGCCACCAGCAGAGAGGGACTAGCGGGAGGGCAGTCCTACAATGAGCAGTTCTTC. It translates to CATSREGLAGGQSYNEQFF.